The 8 T cell receptor beta chains below all came from one sample that was sequenced in a study of blood T cell repertoires in COVID-19. TCRdb keeps only in-frame clones here, not all; method: immunoSEQ multiplex PCR. This table has 130,000 or so clones, almost 85% appearing once. Material for sequencing was PBMCs or T cells enriched from blood (not recorded which). These receptor sequences come from a woman aged 45-60 years with acute COVID-19.

This chain connects TRBV4-1 to TRBJ2-5; D perhaps matches TRBD2 (6 bases). Per germline, CDR1 MGHRA and CDR2 YSYEKL. Trimming stripped 4 bases from V and 2 bases from J, with 11 bases between. CDR3 length equals 14 residues. The CDR3 DNA reads as TGCGCCAGCAGCCTGATCGGGACTCAAGAGACCCAGTACTTC. Its protein is CASSLIGTQETQYF.

Only a few counts were recorded for this clone. The rearrangement joins TRBV11-3 to TRBJ2-1; 10 positions match TRBD2. This CDR3 contains 15 residues. The germline gives CDR1 SGHNT, CDR2 YENEEA. The V and J ends lost 5 bases and 3 bases, in that order; junction bases with no gene match: 4. CDR3: CASSPGLAVYNEQFF. The DNA for the CDR3 is TGTGCCAGCAGCCCTGGACTAGCGGTCTACAATGAGCAGTTCTTC.

The rearrangement joins TRBV2 to TRBJ1-2, with TRBD1 identical over 7 bases. The CDR3 consists of 14 residues. V gave up 4 bases and J gave up 1 base; unmatched junction bases: 3. Germline V gene data show CDR1 as SNHLY and CDR2 as FYNNEI. For the CDR3, the DNA is TGTGCCAGCAGTGTACAGGGGAATAACTATGGCTACACCTTC. Amino acid sequence: CASSVQGNNYGYTF. Filled out from reference TRBV2 and TRBJ1-2, the complete variable domain reads EPEVTQTPSHQVTQMGQEVILRCVPISNHLYFYWYRQILGQKVEFLVSFYNNEISEKSEIFDDQFSVERPDGSNFTLKIRSTKLEDSAMYFCASSVQGNNYGYTFGSGTRLTVV.

The rearrangement joins TRBV27 to TRBJ1-1; the match to TRBD1 covers 7 bases. Trimming cost V 7 bases and J 3 bases; bases outside gene matches: 8. The length of the CDR3 is 14 residues. The germline V gene has CDR1 MNHEY and CDR2 SMNVEV (reference sequence). CDR3 residues: CASNARGLHTEAFF. In nucleotides, the CDR3 is TGTGCCAGCAACGCGAGGGGGCTTCACACTGAAGCTTTCTTT.

The rearrangement links TRBV18 to TRBJ2-5; D gene uncertain. The V end lost 2 bases, the J end lost 5 bases, and 12 bases lay between the germline ends. Germline V lookup: CDR1 KGHSH, CDR2 LQKENI. CDR3 length equals 14 residues. CDR3 sequence (DNA): TGTGCCAGCTCACCAATGGCCTCTGGTGAGACCCAGTACTTC. Translated: CASSPMASGETQYF.

V gene TRBV4-1 combines with J gene TRBJ1-1, with 9 bases that match TRBD1. Germline V gene sequence: CDR1 MGHRA, CDR2 YSYEKL. Trimming removed 2 bases from V and 0 bases from J; junction bases left unmatched: 4. The CDR3 is 16 amino acids. The CDR3 DNA reads TGCGCCAGCAGCCAACCTCGGACAGGGGTGAACACTGAAGCTTTCTTT. Protein product: CASSQPRTGVNTEAFF.

V and J are TRBV14 and TRBJ2-3, with D unclear. The CDR3 has 16 amino acids. The germline gives CDR1 SGHDN, CDR2 FVKESK. Between the trimmed V and J ends, which lost 0 bases and 0 bases, there was a span of 10 bases. CDR3 residues: CASSQDRWRSTDTQYF. In nucleotides, the CDR3 is TGTGCCAGCAGCCAAGATCGATGGCGGAGCACAGATACGCAGTATTTT.

The chain has TRBV19 and TRBJ1-4; TRBD1 is a possible D gene (5 bases). The CDR3 extends over 15 amino acids. Trimming stripped 1 base from V and 3 bases from J, with 9 bases between. CDR1 is LNHDA and CDR2 is SQIVND in the germline V gene (reference sequence). DNA of the CDR3: TGTGCCAGTAGTATAGGTGGAGGGGCTAATGAAAAACTGTTTTTT. As protein: CASSIGGGANEKLFF.